This TCR beta chain is drawn from a study of T cells in Graves' hyperthyroidism and ophthalmopathy. CDR1 and CDR2 from the germline V gene are MNHEY and SVGAGI. The CDR3 runs to 14 residues. V lost 2 bases and J 9 bases, leaving 11 bases between the germline ends. Regions amplified from RNA transcripts were the TCR beta CDR3 regions. Using the HTBI primer set, a first-round RT-PCR was run on the TCR CDR3. One entry per CDR3 protein, called by TCRdb with MiXCR from the multiplex PCR reads. The data show 300,000 or so distinct CDR3 sequences, approximately 16% seen once. This clonotype was observed many times.

This sequence joins TRBV6-5 and TRBJ1-6; no clear D gene. The TCR comes from a man aged 25-45 years with Graves' hyperthyroidism. The sequencing sample was made of blood. This CDR3 reads CASSYAGSGSPLHF. The CDR3 DNA reads as TGTGCCAGCAGTTACGCCGGTTCGGGTTCACCCCTCCACTTT.